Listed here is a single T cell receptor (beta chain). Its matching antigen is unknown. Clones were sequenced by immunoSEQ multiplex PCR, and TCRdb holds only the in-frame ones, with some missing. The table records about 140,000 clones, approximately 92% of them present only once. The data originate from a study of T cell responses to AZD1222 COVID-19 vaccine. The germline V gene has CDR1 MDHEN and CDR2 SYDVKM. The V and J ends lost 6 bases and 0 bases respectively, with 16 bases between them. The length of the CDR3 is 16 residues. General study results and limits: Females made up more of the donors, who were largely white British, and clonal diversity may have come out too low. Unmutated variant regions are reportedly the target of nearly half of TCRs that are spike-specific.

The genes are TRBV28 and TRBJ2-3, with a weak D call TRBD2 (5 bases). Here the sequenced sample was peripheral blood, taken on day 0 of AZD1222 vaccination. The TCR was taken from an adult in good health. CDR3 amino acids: CASSLTRGFSTDTQYF. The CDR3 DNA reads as TGTGCCAGCAGCTTAACTCGGGGTTTCAGCACAGATACGCAGTATTTT.